The T cell receptor (beta chain) under discussion was sequenced for a study of shared clonotypes between healthy human individuals. Clones were sequenced by immunoSEQ multiplex PCR, and TCRdb holds only the in-frame ones, with some missing. Among 2 million to 2.5 million clones listed, approximately 95% were seen once. The CDR3 loop spans 15 amino acids. Trimming removed 3 bases from V and 8 bases from J, with 17 bases in between. Germline CDR1 is MNHEY and CDR2 is SMNVEV (reference sequence). Sequencing was carried out using naive CD4+ T cells from PBMCs. Regarding subset: CD45RA+ positively selected. V usage is TRBV27 and J usage is TRBJ2-1; no reliable D call. The sequence was collected from a man aged 18-30 years in good health. Some clones in this sample may be carry-over from other donors' samples. CDR3 in amino acids: CASSFSSLLVDEQFF. The CDR3 nucleotides are TGTGCCAGCAGTTTTTCCTCCCTGTTAGTCGATGAGCAGTTCTTC.